This entry lists 24 T cell receptor beta chains sequenced from one sample in a study of T cells in Graves' hyperthyroidism and ophthalmopathy. Using RNA transcripts as the source, TCR beta CDR3 regions were amplified. The TCR CDR3 first-round RT-PCR relied on the HTBI primer set. TCRdb recomputed calls from the multiplex PCR reads with MiXCR, one row per CDR3 protein. The sample has roughly 240,000 distinct CDR3 sequences, about 17% seen once. The sample consisted of blood. The receptors stem from a woman under 30 with Graves' ophthalmopathy.

This chain connects TRBV2 to TRBJ2-5; TRBD1 or TRBD2 may be the D gene (6 bases each). CDR1 is SNHLY and CDR2 is FYNNEI in the germline V gene. The CDR3 length is 19 residues. Trimming pared 10 bases from V and 4 bases from J, leaving 34 bases between. CDR3 DNA sequence: TGTGCCATTGAAGGTTCTTTGAGGACCGGGGGCGCGGTTGGAGAGACCCAGTACTTC. It encodes CAIEGSLRTGGAVGETQYF.

Many counts were recorded for this clonotype. The chain recombines TRBV9 with TRBJ2-1, with 10 bases fitting TRBD2. With V trimmed by 5 bases and J by 6 bases, 5 bases remained unmatched. CDR1 SGDLS and CDR2 YYNGEE come from the germline V gene. The CDR3 length is 14 residues. DNA of the CDR3: TGTGCCAGCAGTAGGAGCGGGAGGGCCAATGAGCAGTTCTTC. Protein product: CASSRSGRANEQFF.

This clonotype was detected ten times or more. A read error may account for a junction end that differs from germline. J is TRBJ1-6 and V is TRBV4-1; no firm D call. Germline V CDR1 and CDR2: MGHRA, YSYEKL. The CDR3 is 13 residues long. This CDR3 is CASSQVANSPLHF. CDR3 bases: TGCGCCAGCAGTCAAGTAGCGAATTCACCCCTCCACTTT.

This chain uses TRBV28 with TRBJ1-2; 9 bases match TRBD1. This CDR3 has 17 amino acids. Germline V gene data show CDR1 as MDHEN and CDR2 as SYDVKM. After removal of 4 bases from V and 3 bases from J, the junction contained 12 bases not matched to a gene. The CDR3 region is CASSSLGTGSPYYGYTF. CDR3 DNA: TGTGCCAGCAGTTCTCTCGGGACAGGGTCCCCATACTATGGCTACACCTTC.

The table lists this clonotype with many counts. The chain combines TRBV10-3 with TRBJ2-7; the D is unclear. The germline V gene has CDR1 ENHRY and CDR2 SYGVKD. The ends were cut back, 6 bases at V and 2 bases at J, with 11 bases in the middle. CDR3 length: 13 residues. CDR3 in DNA: TGTGCCATCAGGGGCAGCGATGCCTACGAGCAGTACTTC. Amino acid sequence: CAIRGSDAYEQYF.

On this clonotype: A much larger clone sits a single nucleotide away, making a read error possible. The chain carries TRBV10-2 and TRBJ1-2; the D is unclear. Germline V gene data show CDR1 as WSHSY and CDR2 as SAAADI. Trimming stripped 2 bases from V and 5 bases from J, with 9 bases between. The CDR3 consists of 13 residues. In DNA, the CDR3 is TGCGCCAGCAGTGAGAGGCGGGTTTATGGCTACACCTTC. It is translated as CASSERRVYGYTF.

Ten or more counts support this clonotype. The chain recombines TRBV7-9 with TRBJ2-3; the D gene is possibly TRBD2 (5 bases). V lost 5 bases and J lost 6, with 15 bases in between. Germline V gives CDR1 SEHNR, CDR2 FQNEAQ (reference sequence). The CDR3 totals 14 residues. The CDR3 DNA is TGTGCCAGCAGCACGAGCGGCCGCGAGGATACGCAGTATTTT. This gives the protein CASSTSGREDTQYF.

This clonotype has ten or more counts. The rearrangement uses TRBV27 and TRBJ2-7; 11 nucleotides align to TRBD1. CDR1 is MNHEY and CDR2 is SMNVEV in the germline V gene (reference sequence). V lost 4 bases, J lost 5 bases, and 10 bases stayed unmatched. The CDR3 consists of 16 residues. As DNA, the CDR3 is TGTGCCAGCAGTTCAACCCCCGGACAGGGGGCGCACGAGCAGTACTTC. Translation: CASSSTPGQGAHEQYF.

The CDR3 sequence: CASSLAGGRVPEQFF. The CDR3 DNA reads as TGTGCCAGCAGCTTAGCGGGCGGGAGGGTCCCTGAGCAGTTCTTC. This sequence joins TRBV7-9 and TRBJ2-1; 9 bases are a match to TRBD2. The junction had 6 bases not matched to a gene; V was cut back by 0 bases and J by 9 bases. Per germline, CDR1 SEHNR and CDR2 FQNEAQ (reference sequence). The CDR3 runs to 15 residues.

This clonotype was recorded at least ten times. The V call is TRBV20-1, the J call TRBJ2-7; no reliable D call. CDR1 and CDR2 (germline): DFQATT, SNEGSKA (reference sequence). V was cut by 0 bases and J by 2 bases, with 11 bases left in between. The CDR3 is 14 amino acids. The CDR3 region has the DNA TGCAGTGCTAGAGATCGGTCCGGAACCTACGAGCAGTACTTC. The encoded protein is CSARDRSGTYEQYF.

V is TRBV5-1 and J is TRBJ2-3; 7 bases match TRBD2. The ends lost 6 bases at V and 1 base at J; junction bases unmatched: 8. CDR1 and CDR2 (germline): SGHRS, YFSETQ. The CDR3 sequence is 15 residues long. The CDR3 DNA follows: TGCGCCAGCAAGAACGGGAGGATGGGCACAGATACGCAGTATTTT. The encoded protein is CASKNGRMGTDTQYF.

Many counts were recorded for this clonotype. J is TRBJ1-1 and V is TRBV20-1; D possibly corresponds to TRBD1 (6 bases). Germline values: CDR1 DFQATT, CDR2 SNEGSKA (reference sequence). The CDR3 consists of 14 residues. Deletions cut 3 bases from V and 0 bases from J, with 11 bases between. The DNA for the CDR3 is TGCAGTGCTAGCGTGGGACAAATGAACACTGAAGCTTTCTTT. It translates to CSASVGQMNTEAFF.

This clonotype was detected many times. This rearrangement joins TRBV5-6 to TRBJ2-7, with D hard to call. V lost 4 bases, J lost 4 bases, and 9 bases lay in between. Germline V lookup: CDR1 SGHDT, CDR2 YYEEEE. The CDR3 sequence is 12 residues long. CDR3 sequence reads: CASSRIGYEQYF. CDR3 coding DNA: TGTGCCAGCAGCCGCATAGGATACGAGCAGTACTTC.

This clonotype showed up just a few times. This rearrangement joins TRBV9 to TRBJ2-7; D is possibly TRBD2 (5 bases). The length of the CDR3 is 11 residues. The V gene's germline CDR1 is SGDLS and CDR2 YYNGEE. V lost 4 bases to trimming and J lost 7 bases, with 9 bases between them. The CDR3 here is CASSHPGEQYF. The CDR3 DNA follows: TGTGCCAGCAGCCATCCGGGAGAGCAGTACTTC.

This clonotype was detected ten times or more. The V gene is TRBV12-5, the J gene TRBJ1-2; D is undetermined. CDR1 is LGHNT, CDR2 FRNRAP, per germline. Between the trimmed V and J ends, which lost 2 bases and 2 bases, there was a span of 6 bases. The CDR3 consists of 13 residues. In nucleotides, the CDR3 is TGTGCTAGTGGTTTGTCAGAGAACTATGGCTACACCTTC. Its translation is CASGLSENYGYTF. The whole variable domain, filled in from reference TRBV12-5 and TRBJ1-2, reads DARVTQTPRHKVTEMGQEVTMRCQPILGHNTVFWYRQTMMQGLELLAYFRNRAPLDDSGMPKDRFSAEMPDATLATLKIQPSEPRDSAVYFCASGLSENYGYTFGSGTRLTVV.

This clonotype was counted many times. The gene calls are TRBV5-1 and TRBJ1-1; D not certain. There are 15 residues in the CDR3. Looked up from germline, CDR1 is SGHRS and CDR2 is YFSETQ. Trimming took off 0 bases at V and 4 bases at J, with 13 bases between the two ends. CDR3 in amino acids: CASSLVSGGGTEAFF. For the CDR3, the DNA is TGCGCCAGCAGCTTGGTTTCGGGTGGTGGCACTGAAGCTTTCTTT.

This clonotype appeared many times. The chain recombines TRBV20-1 with TRBJ1-1; maybe TRBD1 (6 bases). The CDR3 contains 13 residues. Germline V gives CDR1 DFQATT, CDR2 SNEGSKA (reference sequence). V was clipped by 1 base and J by 5 bases, with 11 bases between them. This CDR3 reads CSARVAGETEAFF. The CDR3 DNA reads TGCAGTGCTAGAGTCGCAGGGGAGACTGAAGCTTTCTTT.

This clonotype was observed at least ten times. This chain uses TRBV3-1 with TRBJ1-1, with a possible D match to TRBD1 (5 bases). CDR1 LGHDT and CDR2 YNNKEL come from the germline V gene (reference sequence). Trimming shortened V by 4 bases and J by 5 bases, and 14 bases separated the two germline ends. The CDR3 is 14 amino acids. The CDR3 nucleotides are TGTGCCAGCAGCCGTGGGACCGAGCGAACTGAAGCTTTCTTT. It codes for CASSRGTERTEAFF.

The table lists this clonotype with many counts. The chain joins TRBV4-2 to TRBJ1-4; D possibly corresponds to TRBD1 (5 bases). Germline assignment: CDR1 LGHNA and CDR2 YNFKEQ. The CDR3 has 15 amino acids. The V and J ends lost 1 base and 0 bases respectively, with 6 bases between them. DNA for the CDR3: TGTGCCAGCAGCCAAGGACAGACAACTAATGAAAAACTGTTTTTT. Its translation is CASSQGQTTNEKLFF.

V usage is TRBV28 and J usage is TRBJ1-5, with 10 bases fitting TRBD1. The CDR3 spans 16 residues. Looked up from germline, CDR1 is MDHEN and CDR2 is SYDVKM. V lost 6 bases and J lost 7; bases outside the gene matches: 12. CDR3 sequence reads: CASRPRTGGSRQPQHF. The CDR3 DNA reads as TGTGCCAGCAGACCTAGGACAGGGGGAAGTCGGCAGCCCCAGCATTTT.

This clonotype has a count of ten or more. V and J are TRBV7-9 and TRBJ1-1; D is unresolved. The germline CDR1 and CDR2 sequences are SEHNR and FQNEAQ (reference sequence). There are 14 residues in the CDR3. V lost 5 bases to trimming and J lost 5 bases, with 15 bases between them. The DNA of the CDR3 is TGTGCCAGCAGCGACGCGACAAGACGGACTGAAGCTTTCTTT. Translating gives CASSDATRRTEAFF.

At least ten counts were recorded for this clonotype. CDR3 amino acids: CASSRGQGAHQETQYF. The CDR3 DNA is TGTGCCAGCAGCCGTGGACAGGGGGCGCACCAAGAGACCCAGTACTTC. V gene TRBV11-2 combines with J gene TRBJ2-5; 11 bases fit TRBD1. Trimming cost V 5 bases and J 0 bases; bases outside gene matches: 5. The CDR3 consists of 16 residues. Germline-derived CDR1 and CDR2 are SGHAT and FQNNGV.

This clonotype has a count of ten or more. The chain has TRBV7-9 and TRBJ1-2; unclear D gene. The germline V gene has CDR1 SEHNR and CDR2 FQNEAQ (reference sequence). The V end was cut by 2 bases, the J end by 8 bases, with 6 bases between. The CDR3 covers 11 residues. The DNA for the CDR3 is TGTGCCAGCAGCTTATCCGACGGCTACACCTTC. Translating it yields CASSLSDGYTF.

This sequence joins TRBV9 and TRBJ2-1; TRBD2 aligns across 11 bases. The J segment lost 7 bases and the V segment lost 4 bases, leaving 16 bases of the junction unmatched. Per the germline V gene, CDR1 is SGDLS and CDR2 is YYNGEE. This CDR3 spans 18 amino acids. CDR3 nucleotides: TGTGCCAGCAGCTCCAGCCCTCAACTAGCGGGGGCGAGGAATGAGCAGTTCTTC. It yields the protein CASSSSPQLAGARNEQFF.